These 8 T cell receptor beta chains were all obtained from the same sample, sequenced in a study of blood T cell repertoires in COVID-19. TCRdb's table, derived via immunoSEQ multiplex PCR, lists solely in-frame clones and lacks some. Here the sample spans 200,000 to 250,000 clones, roughly nine tenths being singletons. Sequencing was done on a sample of PBMCs or T cells enriched from blood (not recorded which). These receptor sequences come from a woman under 30 in a cohort exposed to, infected with or recovered from COVID-19 (not recorded which).

This clone was detected only once. This rearrangement joins TRBV5-5 to TRBJ2-7; D possibly corresponds to TRBD1 (6 bases). The CDR3 is 13 amino acids. V was cut by 0 bases and J by 7 bases, with 11 bases left in between. In germline, CDR1 is SGHKS, CDR2 YYEKEE (reference sequence). In DNA, the CDR3 is TGTGCCAGCAGCTTGGAGGTGCAGGGGGAGCAGTACTTC. Protein sequence: CASSLEVQGEQYF.

The chain uses TRBV11-1 and TRBJ2-2; no firm D call. The CDR3 spans 15 residues. V was trimmed by 5 bases and J by 2 bases, leaving 12 bases between them. The germline V gene encodes CDR1 SGHAT and CDR2 FQDESV (reference sequence). As DNA, the CDR3 is TGTGCCAGCAGCCCAGCTGACTTTAACACCGGGGAGCTGTTTTTT. It translates to CASSPADFNTGELFF.

V gene TRBV4-1 combines with J gene TRBJ1-4; D unresolved. This CDR3 has 16 residues. Trimming took 3 bases from V and 8 from J, leaving 19 bases between them. Germline V gene sequence: CDR1 MGHRA, CDR2 YSYEKL. The CDR3 loop reads CASSQGSIGAPEKLFF. DNA for the CDR3: TGCGCCAGCAGCCAGGGGAGTATCGGTGCCCCGGAAAAACTGTTTTTT.

The chain uses TRBV11-2 and TRBJ2-3; no firm D call. This CDR3 region has 14 residues. The germline V gene encodes CDR1 SGHAT and CDR2 FQNNGV. V was trimmed by 2 bases and J by 2 bases, leaving 8 bases between them. The CDR3 here is CASSLRDNTDTQYF. The CDR3 DNA is TGTGCCAGCAGCTTAAGAGACAACACAGATACGCAGTATTTT.

The rearrangement uses TRBV28 and TRBJ2-5; 7 bases match TRBD1. CDR3 length equals 14 residues. V lost 7 bases, J lost 2 bases, and 7 bases stayed unmatched. Looked up from germline, CDR1 is MDHEN and CDR2 is SYDVKM. This chain's CDR3 is CASNPEDRQETQYF. The DNA of the CDR3 is TGTGCCAGCAACCCCGAGGACAGGCAAGAGACCCAGTACTTC.

V gene TRBV10-1 combines with J gene TRBJ2-1; TRBD1 is a possible D gene (7 bases). From germline, CDR1 is WNHNN and CDR2 SYGVQD (reference sequence). V lost 0 bases to trimming and J lost 4 bases, with 16 bases between them. The CDR3 has 17 amino acids. The CDR3 is CASSESQGGQIYNEQFF. In DNA, the CDR3 is TGCGCCAGCAGTGAGTCGCAGGGGGGACAGATATACAATGAGCAGTTCTTC.

This chain uses TRBV28 with TRBJ1-1; no clear D. This CDR3 contains 12 residues. Trimming took 8 bases from V and 5 from J, leaving 12 bases between them. Germline values: CDR1 MDHEN, CDR2 SYDVKM. The CDR3 sequence is CASQEVRTEAFF. DNA for the CDR3: TGTGCCAGCCAGGAGGTAAGGACTGAAGCTTTCTTT.

The genes are TRBV28 and TRBJ2-3; TRBD2 is a possible D gene (7 bases). The CDR3 loop spans 14 amino acids. The germline CDR1 and CDR2 sequences are MDHEN and SYDVKM. V was trimmed by 6 bases and J by 5 bases, leaving 15 bases between them. This chain's CDR3 is CASSPGGRGDTQYF. CDR3 bases: TGTGCCAGCAGCCCGGGGGGCCGTGGAGATACGCAGTATTTT.